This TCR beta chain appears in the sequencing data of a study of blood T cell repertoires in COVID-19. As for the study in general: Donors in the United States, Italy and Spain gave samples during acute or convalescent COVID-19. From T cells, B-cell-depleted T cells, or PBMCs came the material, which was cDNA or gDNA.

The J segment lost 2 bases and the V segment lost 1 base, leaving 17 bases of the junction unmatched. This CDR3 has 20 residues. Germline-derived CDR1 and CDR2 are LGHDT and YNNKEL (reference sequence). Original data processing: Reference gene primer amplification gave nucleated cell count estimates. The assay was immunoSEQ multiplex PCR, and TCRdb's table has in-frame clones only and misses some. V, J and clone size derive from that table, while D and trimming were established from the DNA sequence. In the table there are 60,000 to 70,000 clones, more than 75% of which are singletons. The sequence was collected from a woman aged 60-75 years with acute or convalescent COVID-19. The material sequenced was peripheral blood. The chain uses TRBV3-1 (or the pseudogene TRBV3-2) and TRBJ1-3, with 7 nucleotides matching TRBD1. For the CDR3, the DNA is TGTGCCAGCAGCCAAGTCTACCGACCGGAGGGGGCGATTGCTGGAAACACCATATATTTT. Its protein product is CASSQVYRPEGAIAGNTIYF.